Following are 5 T cell receptor beta chains from one sample sequenced in a study of tumor-infiltrating lymphocytes in primary liver carcinoma. Making TCR beta cDNA involved 400 to 600 ng total RNA and a constant-region primer. ARM-PCR, slightly modified, supplied the TCR beta libraries through three nested multiplex PCR rounds. A C-beta reverse primer was combined with TRBV1-TRBV30 forward primers in the first two PCR rounds, and each round had ten to eleven cycles. TCRdb itself ran the multiplex PCR reads through MiXCR, one entry per CDR3 protein. The data show just over 300,000 distinct CDR3 sequences, with 45% to 70% seen just once and around 15% held by the top ten. Blood RNA was derived from unsorted whole blood, and germline DNA was extracted too. The specimen was peripheral blood. The receptors were sampled from a woman aged 25 to 45 with primary liver carcinoma and hepatitis B virus infection.

Concerning this clonotype: At one end the junction does not follow the germline gene, possibly because of a read error. The chain couples TRBV6-2 or TRBV6-3 to TRBJ2-6; 8 bases are a match to TRBD2. The germline V gene has CDR1 MNHEY and CDR2 SVGEGT. This CDR3 spans 18 amino acids. CDR3 sequence reads: CASRPPAGVASGANILTF. The CDR3 DNA sequence: TGTGCCAGCAGGCCCCCAGCGGGAGTAGCATCTGGGGCCAACATCCTGACTTTC.

This clonotype was found a few times. The rearrangement links TRBV12-5 to TRBJ1-5; D gene ambiguous. V gave up 1 base and J gave up 5 bases, with 6 bases separating them. This CDR3 has 13 residues. Germline CDR1 LGHNT, CDR2 FRNRAP. The CDR3 here is CASGLGRDQPQHF. The CDR3 DNA follows: TGTGCTAGTGGTTTGGGGCGAGATCAGCCCCAGCATTTT.

This clonotype was seen a few times. V is TRBV14 and J is TRBJ2-7, with 9 bases identical to TRBD1. The trim removed 2 bases at V and 1 base at J, leaving 6 bases unmatched. CDR1 is SGHDN, CDR2 FVKESK, per germline. This CDR3 contains 16 residues. The CDR3 reads CASSQTGTGRSYEQYF. The CDR3 DNA is TGTGCCAGCAGCCAAACAGGGACAGGGAGATCCTACGAGCAGTACTTC.

On this clonotype: A much larger clone differs by one base, so this may be a read error. The rearrangement links TRBV29-1 to TRBJ1-4; D remains ambiguous. Trimming took off 0 bases at V and 7 bases at J, with 12 bases between the two ends. This CDR3 spans 14 amino acids. CDR1 and CDR2 (germline): SQVTM, ANQGSEA. The chain's CDR3 is CSVEEQRTGEKLFF. The CDR3 region has the DNA TGCAGCGTTGAAGAGCAAAGGACCGGTGAAAAACTGTTTTTT. Variable domain in full (rest from reference TRBV29-1 and TRBJ1-4): SAVISQKPSRDICQRGTSLTIQCQVDSQVTMMFWYRQQPGQSLTLIATANQGSEATYESGFVIDKFPISRPNLTFSTLTVSNMSPEDSSIYLCSVEEQRTGEKLFFGSGTQLSVL.

This clonotype was observed at least ten times. This rearrangement joins TRBV5-1 to TRBJ2-7; D gene uncertain. CDR3 size: 14 residues. With 2 bases removed from V and 3 bases from J, the gap between germline ends came to 12 bases. CDR1 and CDR2 from the germline V gene are SGHRS and YFSETQ. The CDR3 DNA is TGCGCCAGCAGCTTAGGGATACTTCTCTACGAGCAGTACTTC. It yields the protein CASSLGILLYEQYF.